These 9 T cell receptor beta chains were sequenced from one sample in a study of T cells in Graves' hyperthyroidism and ophthalmopathy. Researchers amplified the TCR beta CDR3 regions from RNA transcripts. HTBI primers drove first-round RT-PCR of the TCR CDR3. TCRdb independently ran MiXCR on the multiplex PCR reads; one entry per CDR3 protein. The table records around 240,000 distinct CDR3 sequences, approximately 15% of them present only once. Sequencing was done on a sample of blood. Receptor source: a woman aged 40-49 years with Graves' hyperthyroidism that later progressed to Graves' ophthalmopathy.

This chain connects TRBV28 to TRBJ1-1; 7 bases are shared with TRBD1. Germline loops: CDR1 MDHEN, CDR2 SYDVKM. The CDR3 totals 17 residues. J gave up 3 bases and V 6 bases, and 16 bases lay outside the gene matches. CDR3 nucleotides: TGTGCCAGCAGCCCTCCTCCCCCGGAGGGGGCATACACTGAAGCTTTCTTT. Amino acids: CASSPPPPEGAYTEAFF.

Turning to this clonotype: Sequence at one end of the junction differs from germline and may be a read error. The chain has TRBV30 and TRBJ2-1; 8 bases match TRBD2. CDR3 length equals 15 residues. Germline V gene lookup returns CDR1 GTSNPN and CDR2 SVGIG (reference sequence). The CDR3 here is CAVELGAGEVNDQCF. CDR3 nucleotides: TGTGCCGTGGAGCTAGGAGCGGGAGAAGTCAATGATCAGTGCTTC.

To note about this clonotype: This sequence may be a read error, since a much larger clone differs from it by one base. The CDR3 DNA reads TGTGCCAGCAGCCAACACCAAGCGACAAGGACACCAGAGACCCAGTACTTC. This encodes CASSQHQATRTPETQYF. This chain links TRBV6-1 with TRBJ2-5, with a possible D match to TRBD1 (5 bases). CDR3 length: 17 residues. Germline CDR1 MNHNS, CDR2 SASEGT. V was pared by 6 bases and J by 4 bases, with 24 bases between.

This clonotype appeared many times. This chain uses TRBV5-1 with TRBJ2-2; unclear D gene. Deletions cut 4 bases from V and 7 bases from J, with 11 bases between. The CDR3 sequence is 13 residues long. Germline lookup yields CDR1 SGHRS and CDR2 YFSETQ. CDR3 DNA: TGCGCCAGCAGCCTGGGTTTCTTCGGGGAGCTGTTTTTT. Amino acid sequence: CASSLGFFGELFF. Variable domain in full (rest from reference TRBV5-1 and TRBJ2-2): KAGVTQTPRYLIKTRGQQVTLSCSPISGHRSVSWYQQTPGQGLQFLFEYFSETQRNKGNFPGRFSGRQFSNSRSEMNVSTLELGDSALYLCASSLGFFGELFFGEGSRLTVL.

This clonotype was detected a few times. For the CDR3, the DNA is TGTGCCAGCAGCTCCTACCACTCCGGAGGGACAGGGGAGCTGTTTTTT. Translation: CASSSYHSGGTGELFF. V usage is TRBV5-4 and J usage is TRBJ2-2; D is possibly TRBD1 or TRBD2 (6 bases each). This CDR3 has 16 residues. Germline V CDR1 and CDR2: SGHNT, YYREEE (reference sequence). Trimming took 3 bases from V and 8 from J, leaving 20 bases between them.

This clonotype occurred a few times. The chain carries TRBV14 and TRBJ2-4, with 7 bases fitting TRBD2. CDR3 size: 16 residues. Germline CDR1 reads SGHDN; CDR2 reads FVKESK. V dropped 2 bases and J dropped 0; count of bases not matched to a gene: 4. The CDR3 loop reads CASSQHLAGAKNIQYF. CDR3 nucleotides: TGTGCCAGCAGCCAACACTTAGCGGGAGCCAAAAACATTCAGTACTTC. The complete variable domain, with remaining parts taken from reference TRBV14 and TRBJ2-4, reads EAGVTQFPSHSVIEKGQTVTLRCDPISGHDNLYWYRRVMGKEIKFLLHFVKESKQDESGMPNNRFLAERTGGTYSTLKVQPAELEDSGVYFCASSQHLAGAKNIQYFGAGTRLSVL.

In its sample, this clonotype was seen many times. The V and J genes are TRBV20-1 and TRBJ1-1, with 7 bases that match TRBD1. Per germline, CDR1 DFQATT and CDR2 SNEGSKA (reference sequence). After removal of 2 bases from V and 4 bases from J, the junction contained 7 bases not matched to a gene. The CDR3 sequence is 14 residues long. The CDR3: CSARIRGTITEAFF. DNA of the CDR3: TGCAGTGCTAGAATCAGGGGGACCATCACTGAAGCTTTCTTT.

The rearrangement joins TRBV9 to TRBJ2-2; 8 bases line up with TRBD1. Trimming cost V 4 bases and J 7 bases; bases outside gene matches: 6. There are 14 residues in the CDR3. Germline V gene lookup returns CDR1 SGDLS and CDR2 YYNGEE. The CDR3: CASSSRTGHGELFF. The CDR3 DNA is TGTGCCAGCAGCTCCCGGACAGGGCACGGGGAGCTGTTTTTT.

This clonotype has a handful of counts. This chain links TRBV27 with TRBJ2-7; D perhaps matches TRBD1 (5 bases). The CDR3 is made up of 13 amino acids. Germline V gives CDR1 MNHEY, CDR2 SMNVEV (reference sequence). Trimming pared 5 bases from V and 1 base from J, leaving 9 bases between. The CDR3 DNA is TGTGCCAGCAGTACGACAGTGTCCTACGAGCAGTACTTC. Protein product: CASSTTVSYEQYF.